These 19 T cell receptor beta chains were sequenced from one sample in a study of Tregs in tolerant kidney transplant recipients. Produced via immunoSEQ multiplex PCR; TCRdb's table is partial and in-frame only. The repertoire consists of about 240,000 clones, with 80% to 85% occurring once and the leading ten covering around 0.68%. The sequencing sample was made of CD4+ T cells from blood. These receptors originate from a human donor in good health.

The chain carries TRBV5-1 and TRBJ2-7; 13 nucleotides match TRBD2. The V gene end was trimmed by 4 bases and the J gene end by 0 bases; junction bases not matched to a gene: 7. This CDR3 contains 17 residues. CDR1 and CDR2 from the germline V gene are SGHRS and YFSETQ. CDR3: CASSRTSGGHSSYEQYF. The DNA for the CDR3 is TGCGCCAGCAGCAGGACTAGCGGGGGCCACAGCTCCTACGAGCAGTACTTC.

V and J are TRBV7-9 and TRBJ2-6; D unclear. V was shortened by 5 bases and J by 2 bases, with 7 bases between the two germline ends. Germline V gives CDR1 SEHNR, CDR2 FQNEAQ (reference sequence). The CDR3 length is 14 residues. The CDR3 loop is CASSGRPGANVLTF. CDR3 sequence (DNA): TGTGCCAGCAGCGGGCGACCTGGGGCCAACGTCCTGACTTTC.

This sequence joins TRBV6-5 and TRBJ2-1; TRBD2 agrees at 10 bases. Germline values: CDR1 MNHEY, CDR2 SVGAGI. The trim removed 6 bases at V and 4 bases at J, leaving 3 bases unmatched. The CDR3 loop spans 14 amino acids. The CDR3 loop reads CASRRGLAYNEQFF. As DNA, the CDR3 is TGTGCCAGCAGAAGGGGACTAGCGTACAATGAGCAGTTCTTC.

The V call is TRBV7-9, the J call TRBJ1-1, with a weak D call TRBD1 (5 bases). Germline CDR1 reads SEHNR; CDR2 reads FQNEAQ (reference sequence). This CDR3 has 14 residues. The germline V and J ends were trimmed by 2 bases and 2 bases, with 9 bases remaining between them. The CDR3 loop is CASSLSQGNTEAFF. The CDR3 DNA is TGTGCCAGCAGCTTATCTCAGGGAAACACTGAAGCTTTCTTT.

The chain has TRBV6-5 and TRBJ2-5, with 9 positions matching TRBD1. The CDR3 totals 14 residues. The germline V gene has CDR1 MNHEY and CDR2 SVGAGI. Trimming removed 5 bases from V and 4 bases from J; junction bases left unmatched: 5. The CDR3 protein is CASSNTGGVETQYF. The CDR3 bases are TGTGCCAGCAGTAACACAGGGGGCGTAGAGACCCAGTACTTC.

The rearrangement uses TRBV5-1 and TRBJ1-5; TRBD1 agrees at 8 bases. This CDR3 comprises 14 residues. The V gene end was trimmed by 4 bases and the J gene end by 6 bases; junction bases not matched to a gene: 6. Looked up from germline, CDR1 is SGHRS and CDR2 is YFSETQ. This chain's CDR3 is CASSPDRGGQPQHF. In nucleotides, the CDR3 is TGCGCCAGCAGCCCCGACAGGGGTGGTCAGCCCCAGCATTTT.

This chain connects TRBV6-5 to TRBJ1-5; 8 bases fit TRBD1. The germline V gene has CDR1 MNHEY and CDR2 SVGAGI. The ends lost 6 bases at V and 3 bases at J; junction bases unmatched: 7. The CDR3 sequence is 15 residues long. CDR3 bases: TGTGCCAGCAGCTCACAGACAGGGGTCAATCAGCCCCAGCATTTT. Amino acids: CASSSQTGVNQPQHF.

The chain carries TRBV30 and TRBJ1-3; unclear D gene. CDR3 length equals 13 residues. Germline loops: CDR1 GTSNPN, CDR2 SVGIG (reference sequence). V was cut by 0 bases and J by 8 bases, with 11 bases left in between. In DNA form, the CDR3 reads TGTGCCTGGAGTGTTTACACTGGGGACACCATATATTTT. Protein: CAWSVYTGDTIYF.

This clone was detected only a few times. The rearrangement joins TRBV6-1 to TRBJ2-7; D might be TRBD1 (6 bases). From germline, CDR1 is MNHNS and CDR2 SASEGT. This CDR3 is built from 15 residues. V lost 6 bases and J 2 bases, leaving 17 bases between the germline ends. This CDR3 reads CASSVLQGITYEQYF. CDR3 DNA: TGTGCCAGCAGCGTTCTACAGGGAATTACCTACGAGCAGTACTTC.

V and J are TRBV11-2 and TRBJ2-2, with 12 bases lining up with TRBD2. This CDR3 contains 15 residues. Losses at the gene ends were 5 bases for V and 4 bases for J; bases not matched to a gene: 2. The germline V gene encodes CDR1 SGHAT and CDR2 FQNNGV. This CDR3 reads CASSPTSGGTGELFF. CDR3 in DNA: TGTGCCAGCAGCCCGACTAGCGGGGGCACCGGGGAGCTGTTTTTT.

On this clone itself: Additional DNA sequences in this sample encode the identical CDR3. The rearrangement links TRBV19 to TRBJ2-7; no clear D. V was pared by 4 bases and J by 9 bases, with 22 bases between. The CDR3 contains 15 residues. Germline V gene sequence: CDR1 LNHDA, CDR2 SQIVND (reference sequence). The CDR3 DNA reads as TGTGCCAGTAGTACCCGCGGTGAATCCCCTACCGGGCAGTACTTC. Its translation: CASSTRGESPTGQYF.

CDR3 bases: TGTGCCAGCAGTTACTCGGGACAGGGGGATGAAAAACTGTTTTTT. Amino acid sequence: CASSYSGQGDEKLFF. This sequence joins TRBV6-5 and TRBJ1-4; 11 nucleotides agree with TRBD1. The CDR3 sequence is 15 residues long. Per the germline V gene, CDR1 is MNHEY and CDR2 is SVGAGI. Losses at the gene ends were 0 bases for V and 6 bases for J; bases not matched to a gene: 0.

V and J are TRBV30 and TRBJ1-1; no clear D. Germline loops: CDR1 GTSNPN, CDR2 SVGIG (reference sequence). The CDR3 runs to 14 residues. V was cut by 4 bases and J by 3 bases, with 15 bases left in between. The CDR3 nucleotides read TGTGCCTGGAATTTTTACCCTCGGCACACTGAAGCTTTCTTT. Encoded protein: CAWNFYPRHTEAFF.

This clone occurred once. CDR3 nucleotides: TGTGCCAGCACGGAGGGGGTCGTCTCTGAGCAGTTCTTC. It codes for CASTEGVVSEQFF. V and J are TRBV2 and TRBJ2-1; the D call may be TRBD1 or TRBD2 (6 bases each). Trimming shortened V by 7 bases and J by 9 bases, and 16 bases separated the two germline ends. Germline assignment: CDR1 SNHLY and CDR2 FYNNEI. The CDR3 length is 13 residues.

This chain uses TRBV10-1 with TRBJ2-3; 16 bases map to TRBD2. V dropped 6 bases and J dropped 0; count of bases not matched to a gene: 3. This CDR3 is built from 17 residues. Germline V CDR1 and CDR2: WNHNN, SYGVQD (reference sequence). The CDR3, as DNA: TGCGCCAGCAGCGGGACTAGCGGGAGGGAGAGCACAGATACGCAGTATTTT. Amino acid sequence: CASSGTSGRESTDTQYF.

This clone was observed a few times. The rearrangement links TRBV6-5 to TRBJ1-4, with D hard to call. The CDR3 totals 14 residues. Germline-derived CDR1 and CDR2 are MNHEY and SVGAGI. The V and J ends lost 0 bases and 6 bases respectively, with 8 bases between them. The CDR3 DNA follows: TGTGCCAGCAGTTACTCGAATTCCGATGAAAAACTGTTTTTT. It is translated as CASSYSNSDEKLFF.

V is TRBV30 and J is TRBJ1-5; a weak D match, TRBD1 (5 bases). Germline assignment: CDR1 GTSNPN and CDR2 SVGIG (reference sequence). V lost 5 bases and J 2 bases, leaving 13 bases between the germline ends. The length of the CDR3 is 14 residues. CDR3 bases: TGTGCCTGGGGTCAGGGAATGGGCAATCAGCCCCAGCATTTT. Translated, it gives CAWGQGMGNQPQHF.

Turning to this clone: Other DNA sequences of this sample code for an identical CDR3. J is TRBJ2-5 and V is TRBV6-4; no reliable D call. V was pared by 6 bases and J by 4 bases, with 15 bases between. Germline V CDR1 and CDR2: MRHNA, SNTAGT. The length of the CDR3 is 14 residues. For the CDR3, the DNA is TGTGCCAGCAGGAGAGCTGTTAAAGGAGAGACCCAGTACTTC. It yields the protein CASRRAVKGETQYF.

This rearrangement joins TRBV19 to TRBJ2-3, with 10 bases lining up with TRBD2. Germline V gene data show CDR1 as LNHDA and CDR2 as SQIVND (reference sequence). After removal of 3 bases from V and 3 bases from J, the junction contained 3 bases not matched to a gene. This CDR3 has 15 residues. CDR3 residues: CASSMRLAGTDTQYF. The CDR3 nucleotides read TGTGCCAGTAGTATGCGACTAGCGGGTACAGATACGCAGTATTTT.